The 26 T cell receptor beta chains below come from one sample, sequenced in a study of OX40 agonist ivuxolimab in advanced cancers. The assay was immunoSEQ multiplex PCR, and TCRdb's table has in-frame clones only and misses some. Of fewer than 65,000 clones in the sample, around 88% were seen once. The material was CD4+ or CD8+ T cells sorted from blood, obtained in a trial of the OX40 agonist ivuxolimab. The receptors come from an adult with an advanced solid tumor such as melanoma, head and neck, liver or kidney cancer.

The chain employs TRBV7-2 and TRBJ2-7; the match to TRBD2 covers 7 bases. The CDR3 runs 15 residues. Germline CDR1 SGHTA, CDR2 FQGNSA. The junction had 9 bases not matched to a gene; V was cut back by 4 bases and J by 3 bases. The CDR3 bases are TGTGCCAGCAGCTCCGTTAGCGGGTCTAACTACGAGCAGTACTTC. Its translation is CASSSVSGSNYEQYF.

The chain combines TRBV16 with TRBJ1-1; D may be TRBD1 (5 bases). From germline, CDR1 is KGHSY and CDR2 FQNENV. The CDR3 has 13 residues. V shed 3 bases and J shed 5 bases, with 10 bases lying between them. CDR3 sequence reads: CASSHRGETEAFF. Here the CDR3 DNA reads TGTGCCAGCAGCCATCGGGGGGAAACTGAAGCTTTCTTT.

This chain uses TRBV7-6 with TRBJ2-3; 9 bases agree with TRBD2. The CDR3 spans 17 residues. Germline CDR1 reads SGHVS; CDR2 reads FNYEAQ. With V trimmed by 1 base and J by 1 base, 6 bases remained unmatched. CDR3 nucleotides: TGTGCCAGCAGCTTAGTTGTAGCGGGAGTCGGCACAGATACGCAGTATTTT. This translates into CASSLVVAGVGTDTQYF.

This clone was recorded only once. The V call is TRBV19, the J call TRBJ1-1; D is ambiguous. The CDR3 is 13 residues long. Germline V lookup: CDR1 LNHDA, CDR2 SQIVND (reference sequence). Trimming took off 8 bases at V and 1 base at J, with 11 bases between the two ends. Here the CDR3 reads CASSRGWNTEAFF. In DNA, the CDR3 is TGTGCCAGTTCGCGGGGTTGGAACACTGAAGCTTTCTTT.

The genes are TRBV28 and TRBJ2-1; D is possibly TRBD2 (5 bases). The CDR3 is 15 amino acids. The V and J ends lost 4 bases and 9 bases respectively, with 19 bases between them. The germline V gene encodes CDR1 MDHEN and CDR2 SYDVKM. The CDR3 nucleotides read TGTGCCAGCAGTTCCGACAAGGATCGAGGAGGTGAGCAGTTCTTC. The encoded protein is CASSSDKDRGGEQFF.

The chain uses TRBV7-8 and TRBJ2-7, with TRBD2 matching 13 bases. This CDR3 region has 18 residues. Germline CDR1 and CDR2: SGHVS and FQNEAQ. V lost 0 bases, J lost 2 bases, and 7 bases stayed unmatched. CDR3 in DNA: TGTGCCAGCAGCTTAGCCCTGACTAGCGGGGGGATCACCTACGAGCAGTACTTC. This translates into CASSLALTSGGITYEQYF.

The chain has TRBV18 and TRBJ2-6; D ambiguous. Trimming took off 2 bases at V and 2 bases at J, with 13 bases between the two ends. The CDR3 sequence is 17 residues long. Germline CDR1 and CDR2: KGHSH and LQKENI. The DNA of the CDR3 is TGTGCCAGCTCACCAGGCCCAGGCAAGGCTGGGGCCAACGTCCTGACTTTC. Translating gives CASSPGPGKAGANVLTF. The full variable domain, rest sourced from reference TRBV18 and TRBJ2-6, is NAGVMQNPRHLVRRRGQEARLRCSPMKGHSHVYWYRQLPEEGLKFMVYLQKENIIDESGMPKERFSAEFPKEGPSILRIQQVVRGDSAAYFCASSPGPGKAGANVLTFGAGSRLTVL.

The V and J genes are TRBV7-3 and TRBJ1-1; possible D gene TRBD1, 6 bases. The CDR3 is 13 amino acids. Per the germline V gene, CDR1 is SGHTA and CDR2 is FQGTGA. Trimming took 4 bases from V and 4 from J, leaving 10 bases between them. The CDR3 DNA reads as TGTGCCAGCAGCTCCGACAGGTTCACTGAAGCTTTCTTT. This encodes CASSSDRFTEAFF.

The chain uses TRBV27 and TRBJ1-5; no reliable D call. CDR1 and CDR2 from the germline V gene are MNHEY and SMNVEV (reference sequence). Trimming removed 1 base from V and 9 bases from J, with 7 bases in between. The CDR3 length is 12 residues. Here the CDR3 reads CASSLLEGPQHF. The CDR3 bases are TGTGCCAGCAGTTTATTGGAGGGGCCCCAGCATTTT.

V is TRBV28 and J is TRBJ1-2; possible D gene TRBD1, 5 bases. Germline loops: CDR1 MDHEN, CDR2 SYDVKM. Deletions cut 5 bases from V and 4 bases from J, with 14 bases between. This CDR3 is 14 amino acids long. The CDR3: CASSGDSRRYGYTF. CDR3 coding DNA: TGTGCCAGCAGTGGGGACTCGAGGCGCTATGGCTACACCTTC.

The J gene is TRBJ2-5, the V gene TRBV9, with TRBD1 identical over 11 bases. This CDR3 has 14 amino acids. V lost 4 bases to trimming and J lost 5 bases; unmatched junction nucleotides: 4. CDR1 and CDR2 from the germline V gene are SGDLS and YYNGEE. The CDR3 reads CASSRTGGEETQYF. CDR3 in DNA: TGTGCCAGCAGCCGGACAGGGGGCGAGGAGACCCAGTACTTC.

This clone showed up just once. This chain joins TRBV14 and TRBJ2-1, with D unresolved. This CDR3 contains 16 residues. Germline V gives CDR1 SGHDN, CDR2 FVKESK. V was clipped by 1 base and J by 5 bases, with 15 bases between them. The CDR3 here is CASSQGNQRYNNEQFF. The CDR3 DNA is TGTGCCAGCAGCCAAGGGAACCAGCGATATAACAATGAGCAGTTCTTC.

This clone was detected only once. CDR3 amino acids: CAISDSGGSQQPQHF. The DNA of the CDR3 is TGTGCCATCAGTGATTCGGGCGGCTCCCAGCAGCCCCAGCATTTT. J is TRBJ1-5 and V is TRBV10-3; D is uncertain. The germline V gene encodes CDR1 ENHRY and CDR2 SYGVKD. V dropped 3 bases and J dropped 7 bases, with 16 bases sitting between them. The CDR3 runs to 15 residues.

The rearrangement uses TRBV5-1 and TRBJ1-5, with D uncertain. The V and J ends lost 1 base and 4 bases respectively, with 6 bases between them. The CDR3 loop spans 13 amino acids. Germline CDR1 and CDR2: SGHRS and YFSETQ. The DNA of the CDR3 is TGCGCCAGCAGCTTGTCGGAAAATCAGCCCCAGCATTTT. Encoded protein: CASSLSENQPQHF.

The chain carries TRBV15 and TRBJ2-3; D is uncertain. The V end was cut by 0 bases, the J end by 6 bases, with 10 bases between. The germline V gene encodes CDR1 LNHNV and CDR2 YYDKDF (reference sequence). The CDR3 is 14 residues long. CDR3 sequence reads: CATSRDSSSDTQYF. The CDR3 DNA is TGTGCCACCAGCAGAGACAGCAGTAGCGATACGCAGTATTTT.

CDR3 residues: CAWTNSLKGETQYF. The CDR3 DNA reads as TGTGCCTGGACCAACAGCCTAAAGGGGGAGACCCAGTACTTC. V and J are TRBV30 and TRBJ2-5, with D tentatively TRBD1 (5 bases). The CDR3 consists of 14 residues. The germline gives CDR1 GTSNPN, CDR2 SVGIG (reference sequence). V lost 4 bases, J lost 5 bases, and 17 bases lay in between.

The chain combines TRBV5-1 with TRBJ1-5; a possible D gene is TRBD1 (6 bases). Germline V lookup: CDR1 SGHRS, CDR2 YFSETQ. The V end was cut by 0 bases, the J end by 6 bases, with 16 bases between. The CDR3 spans 16 residues. This CDR3 reads CASSLESLGGGQPQHF. The CDR3 DNA is TGCGCCAGCAGCTTGGAATCTCTGGGAGGGGGTCAGCCCCAGCATTTT. Variable domain in full (rest from reference TRBV5-1 and TRBJ1-5): KAGVTQTPRYLIKTRGQQVTLSCSPISGHRSVSWYQQTPGQGLQFLFEYFSETQRNKGNFPGRFSGRQFSNSRSEMNVSTLELGDSALYLCASSLESLGGGQPQHFGDGTRLSIL.

The gene calls are TRBV15 and TRBJ2-3; 7 bases align to TRBD2. Trimming removed 1 base from V and 4 bases from J; junction bases left unmatched: 11. The CDR3 covers 17 residues. Germline lookup yields CDR1 LNHNV and CDR2 YYDKDF (reference sequence). The CDR3 loop is CATSRAGGGSSSDTQYF. The CDR3 DNA reads as TGTGCCACCAGCAGAGCGGGTGGCGGGAGCTCGTCAGATACGCAGTATTTT.

The rearrangement uses TRBV5-4 and TRBJ2-2; 9 bases map to TRBD2. In germline, CDR1 is SGHNT, CDR2 YYREEE (reference sequence). Trimming at V came to 1 base and at J to 4 bases, leaving 8 bases not matched to a gene. The CDR3 covers 17 residues. CDR3 amino acids: CASSLNRRGGGTGELFF. CDR3 DNA: TGTGCCAGCAGCTTGAATCGGCGGGGGGGCGGCACCGGGGAGCTGTTTTTT.

The chain combines TRBV5-1 with TRBJ2-7; 8 bases agree with TRBD1. Germline V lookup: CDR1 SGHRS, CDR2 YFSETQ. Trimming took 5 bases from V and 2 from J; bases not matched to a gene: 6. The CDR3 is made up of 14 amino acids. CDR3 sequence (DNA): TGCGCCAGCAGGCCCGGGACAGGCCCCTACGAGCAGTACTTC. As protein: CASRPGTGPYEQYF.

V usage is TRBV7-2 and J usage is TRBJ2-7; D not certain. V was trimmed by 3 bases and J by 3 bases, leaving 9 bases between them. CDR3 size: 13 residues. Germline V gene lookup returns CDR1 SGHTA and CDR2 FQGNSA. CDR3 amino acids: CASSFSGHYEQYF. The CDR3 DNA follows: TGTGCCAGCAGCTTCAGTGGGCACTACGAGCAGTACTTC.

This chain links TRBV28 with TRBJ2-1; D gene ambiguous. This CDR3 contains 14 residues. The germline CDR1 and CDR2 sequences are MDHEN and SYDVKM. The germline V and J ends were trimmed by 7 bases and 1 base, with 11 bases remaining between them. The CDR3 loop is CASTVADSYNEQFF. DNA of the CDR3: TGTGCCAGCACTGTGGCGGATTCCTACAATGAGCAGTTCTTC.

A few counts support this clone. V and J are TRBV28 and TRBJ1-1, with a possible D match to TRBD1 (6 bases). Germline V gene sequence: CDR1 MDHEN, CDR2 SYDVKM. The CDR3 covers 14 residues. Trimming removed 5 bases from V and 6 bases from J, with 16 bases in between. The CDR3 DNA reads as TGTGCCAGCAGTATTGTACAGGGTGGCTCTGAAGCTTTCTTT. Translation gives CASSIVQGGSEAFF.

J is TRBJ2-1 and V is TRBV5-1; D may be TRBD2 (5 bases). Trimming shortened V by 2 bases and J by 9 bases, and 18 bases separated the two germline ends. This CDR3 has 15 amino acids. The germline V gene encodes CDR1 SGHRS and CDR2 YFSETQ. The CDR3: CASSFGGSSMGEQFF. In DNA form, the CDR3 reads TGCGCCAGCAGCTTCGGTGGGAGTAGCATGGGTGAGCAGTTCTTC.

The chain couples TRBV19 to TRBJ2-2; 9 bases line up with TRBD1. CDR1 is LNHDA, CDR2 SQIVND, per germline (reference sequence). Trimming cost V 4 bases and J 5 bases; bases outside gene matches: 5. CDR3 length: 15 residues. The chain's CDR3 is CASSNTGGRTGELFF. In DNA, the CDR3 is TGTGCCAGTAGTAACACAGGGGGCAGGACCGGGGAGCTGTTTTTT.

This clone was seen only once. The chain recombines TRBV12-5 with TRBJ2-1, with 13 bases that match TRBD2. Germline V gene data show CDR1 as LGHNT and CDR2 as FRNRAP. The CDR3 sequence is 15 residues long. After removal of 4 bases from V and 8 bases from J, the junction contained 5 bases not matched to a gene. The CDR3 is CASGSGLAGAHEQFF. CDR3 nucleotide sequence: TGTGCTAGTGGTTCTGGACTAGCGGGAGCCCATGAGCAGTTCTTC. The variable domain in full, with the rest retrieved from reference TRBV12-5 and TRBJ2-1, is DARVTQTPRHKVTEMGQEVTMRCQPILGHNTVFWYRQTMMQGLELLAYFRNRAPLDDSGMPKDRFSAEMPDATLATLKIQPSEPRDSAVYFCASGSGLAGAHEQFFGPGTRLTVL.